This record looks at one T cell receptor (beta chain) sequence and its context. This specimen belongs to a study of T cell changes during pregnancy in multiple sclerosis. TCRdb keeps only in-frame clones here, not all; method: immunoSEQ multiplex PCR. The repertoire has around 49,000 clones, over 90% of them found once; the top ten carry about 0.61%. The CDR3 runs 13 residues. V lost 7 bases to trimming and J lost 5 bases, with 14 bases between them. In germline, CDR1 is MNHNS, CDR2 SASEGT. This clonotype was obtained from a female donor in good health, enrolled as a control in a pregnancy study. The source material was CD4+ T cells from peripheral blood mononuclear cells, sampled after pregnancy. This chain connects TRBV6-1 to TRBJ1-1; no firm D call. CDR3 sequence: CASTSSGSTEAFF. The CDR3 DNA is TGTGCCAGCACCTCGAGCGGGAGTACTGAAGCTTTCTTT.